A selection of T cell receptor beta chains follows, all from one sample in a study of STAT3 mutations in large granular lymphocyte leukemia. The protocol was immunoSEQ multiplex PCR, while the TCRdb copy is restricted to in-frame clones and leaves out a portion. The sample records 40,000 to 50,000 clones, about 81% being singletons. Sequences were obtained from PBMCs. The receptors originated from a human donor with T large granular lymphocyte leukemia. Some clones in this sample may be carry-over from other donors' samples. Both conserved end residues are part of each CDR3. The order of the fields is D gene, CDR3 length, clone size, J gene, V gene, CDR3 protein, CDR3 DNA. The D gene is left open where the match is weak. Clone size is not always given. Where it is, it says once, few, many or a class for expanded clones.

d_call: TRBD2
cdr3_length: 15
clone_size: once
j_call: TRBJ2-3
v_call: TRBV6-5
cdr3_aa: CASSWATSGTDTQYF
cdr3_nt: TGTGCCAGCAGTTGGGCGACTAGCGGCACAGATACGCAGTATTTT

d_call: TRBD2
cdr3_length: 13
clone_size: -
j_call: TRBJ2-1
v_call: TRBV7-9
cdr3_aa: CASSPSGGAVLFF
cdr3_nt: TGTGCCAGCAGCCCTAGCGGGGGGGCCGTCCTGTTCTTC

d_call: -
cdr3_length: 16
clone_size: -
j_call: TRBJ1-4
v_call: TRBV6-5
cdr3_aa: CASSYSGLATNEKLFF
cdr3_nt: TGTGCCAGCAGTTACTCAGGGTTGGCAACTAATGAAAAACTGTTTTTT

d_call: TRBD2
cdr3_length: 15
clone_size: -
j_call: TRBJ2-5
v_call: TRBV11-2
cdr3_aa: CASSLGGTPQETQYF
cdr3_nt: TGTGCCAGCAGCTTGGGGGGGACCCCCCAAGAGACCCAGTACTTC

d_call: -
cdr3_length: 15
clone_size: once
j_call: TRBJ1-5
v_call: TRBV5-1
cdr3_aa: CASSLAPGAAQPQHF
cdr3_nt: TGCGCCAGCAGCTTGGCCCCCGGGGCGGCTCAGCCCCAGCATTTT

d_call: -
cdr3_length: 12
clone_size: -
j_call: TRBJ2-5
v_call: TRBV7-9
cdr3_aa: CASSFGEETQYF
cdr3_nt: TGTGCCAGCAGCTTTGGGGAAGAGACCCAGTACTTC

d_call: -
cdr3_length: 15
clone_size: -
j_call: TRBJ2-2
v_call: TRBV10-3
cdr3_aa: CAIRRGPANTGELFF
cdr3_nt: TGTGCCATCCGCCGGGGACCAGCGAACACCGGGGAGCTGTTTTTT

d_call: -
cdr3_length: 14
clone_size: -
j_call: TRBJ2-2
v_call: TRBV9
cdr3_aa: CASSVVGNTGELFF
cdr3_nt: TGTGCCAGCAGCGTCGTAGGGAACACCGGGGAGCTGTTTTTT

d_call: -
cdr3_length: 15
clone_size: few
j_call: TRBJ1-1
v_call: TRBV2
cdr3_aa: CASSDRRAKNTEAFF
cdr3_nt: TGTGCCAGCAGTGATAGGAGGGCTAAGAACACTGAAGCTTTCTTT

d_call: -
cdr3_length: 15
clone_size: once
j_call: TRBJ2-1
v_call: TRBV18
cdr3_aa: CASSPAISGYNEQFF
cdr3_nt: TGTGCCAGCTCACCGGCGATCAGCGGCTATAATGAGCAGTTCTTC

d_call: TRBD1
cdr3_length: 15
clone_size: once
j_call: TRBJ2-1
v_call: TRBV5-1
cdr3_aa: CASSLVGTGVNEQFF
cdr3_nt: TGCGCCAGCAGCTTGGTTGGGACAGGGGTTAATGAGCAGTTCTTC

d_call: -
cdr3_length: 14
clone_size: -
j_call: TRBJ2-7
v_call: TRBV28
cdr3_aa: CASSFEGGSYEQYF
cdr3_nt: TGTGCCAGCAGTTTCGAAGGTGGCTCCTACGAGCAGTACTTC

d_call: TRBD1
cdr3_length: 15
clone_size: -
j_call: TRBJ1-4
v_call: TRBV7-9
cdr3_aa: CASSLTDRGGEKLFF
cdr3_nt: TGTGCCAGCAGCCTCACGGACAGGGGTGGAGAAAAACTGTTTTTT

d_call: -
cdr3_length: 14
clone_size: few
j_call: TRBJ1-3
v_call: TRBV5-4
cdr3_aa: CASSLVGTAGTIYF
cdr3_nt: TGTGCCAGCAGCTTGGTAGGGACCGCGGGCACCATATATTTT

d_call: TRBD2
cdr3_length: 14
clone_size: -
j_call: TRBJ2-3
v_call: TRBV4-1
cdr3_aa: CATSPSGGVDTQYF
cdr3_nt: TGCGCCACGTCCCCCAGCGGGGGAGTAGATACGCAGTATTTT

d_call: -
cdr3_length: 13
clone_size: -
j_call: TRBJ2-2
v_call: TRBV25-1
cdr3_aa: CASSGGVAGELFF
cdr3_nt: TGTGCCAGCAGTGGTGGGGTCGCCGGGGAGCTGTTTTTT

d_call: -
cdr3_length: 16
clone_size: -
j_call: TRBJ1-4
v_call: TRBV4-3
cdr3_aa: CASSQEATGGNEKLFF
cdr3_nt: TGCGCCAGCAGCCAAGAAGCGACAGGCGGTAATGAAAAACTGTTTTTT

d_call: -
cdr3_length: 11
clone_size: -
j_call: TRBJ2-7
v_call: TRBV6-6
cdr3_aa: CASSIQDEQYF
cdr3_nt: TGTGCCAGCAGCATACAGGACGAGCAGTACTTC

d_call: -
cdr3_length: 17
clone_size: -
j_call: TRBJ2-1
v_call: TRBV19
cdr3_aa: CASSISSPGYRSNEQFF
cdr3_nt: TGTGCCAGTAGTATATCGTCCCCAGGGTATCGATCCAATGAGCAGTTCTTC

d_call: TRBD1
cdr3_length: 14
clone_size: few
j_call: TRBJ1-2
v_call: TRBV6-5
cdr3_aa: CASSLDGTGDSYTF
cdr3_nt: TGTGCCAGCAGCCTAGACGGGACAGGGGATAGCTACACCTTC

d_call: -
cdr3_length: 15
clone_size: -
j_call: TRBJ2-2
v_call: TRBV6-1
cdr3_aa: CASEPTLGNTGELFF
cdr3_nt: TGTGCCAGCGAACCCACCCTGGGGAACACCGGGGAGCTGTTTTTT

d_call: -
cdr3_length: 11
clone_size: -
j_call: TRBJ2-1
v_call: TRBV6-5
cdr3_aa: CASRGEAEQFF
cdr3_nt: TGTGCCAGCAGAGGAGAGGCTGAGCAGTTCTTC

d_call: TRBD1
cdr3_length: 16
clone_size: -
j_call: TRBJ1-3
v_call: TRBV4-3
cdr3_aa: CASSQAGQGFGNTIYF
cdr3_nt: TGCGCCAGCAGCCAAGCGGGACAGGGGTTCGGAAACACCATATATTTT

d_call: -
cdr3_length: 13
clone_size: -
j_call: TRBJ1-2
v_call: TRBV14
cdr3_aa: CASSDRGSYGYTF
cdr3_nt: TGTGCCAGCAGCGATAGGGGGTCTTATGGCTACACCTTC

d_call: TRBD1
cdr3_length: 16
clone_size: -
j_call: TRBJ2-4
v_call: TRBV5-4
cdr3_aa: CASSTTGTKTKNIQYF
cdr3_nt: TGTGCCAGCAGCACGACAGGGACAAAGACCAAAAACATTCAGTACTTC

d_call: -
cdr3_length: 15
clone_size: few
j_call: TRBJ1-2
v_call: TRBV4-3
cdr3_aa: CASSPRRQAEGGYTF
cdr3_nt: TGCGCCAGCAGCCCCCGAAGACAGGCGGAGGGTGGCTACACCTTC

d_call: -
cdr3_length: 14
clone_size: -
j_call: TRBJ2-5
v_call: TRBV11-2
cdr3_aa: CASSLGTPRETQYF
cdr3_nt: TGTGCCAGCAGCTTAGGTACACCACGAGAGACCCAGTACTTC

d_call: -
cdr3_length: 15
clone_size: -
j_call: TRBJ1-3
v_call: TRBV6-5
cdr3_aa: CASSYGGGFGNTIYF
cdr3_nt: TGTGCCAGCAGCTATGGCGGGGGATTTGGAAACACCATATATTTT

d_call: -
cdr3_length: 14
clone_size: -
j_call: TRBJ1-4
v_call: TRBV6-6
cdr3_aa: CASSYAGTNEKLFF
cdr3_nt: TGTGCCAGCAGTTACGCCGGTACTAATGAAAAACTGTTTTTT

d_call: TRBD1
cdr3_length: 15
clone_size: once
j_call: TRBJ2-5
v_call: TRBV5-4
cdr3_aa: CASSSGTGGWETQYF
cdr3_nt: TGTGCCAGCAGCTCGGGGACAGGGGGTTGGGAGACCCAGTACTTC

d_call: -
cdr3_length: 14
clone_size: -
j_call: TRBJ1-4
v_call: TRBV5-1
cdr3_aa: CASSLTATNEKLFF
cdr3_nt: TGCGCCAGCAGCTTGACAGCAACTAATGAAAAACTGTTTTTT

d_call: -
cdr3_length: 14
clone_size: -
j_call: TRBJ2-7
v_call: TRBV4-1
cdr3_aa: CASSPQRTAYEQYF
cdr3_nt: TGCGCCAGCAGCCCACAAAGGACAGCCTACGAGCAGTACTTC

d_call: -
cdr3_length: 14
clone_size: few
j_call: TRBJ2-2
v_call: TRBV18
cdr3_aa: CASSPPAHTGELFF
cdr3_nt: TGTGCCAGCTCACCACCGGCACACACCGGGGAGCTGTTTTTT

d_call: TRBD1
cdr3_length: 13
clone_size: -
j_call: TRBJ1-1
v_call: TRBV29-1
cdr3_aa: CSVGTEFNTEAFF
cdr3_nt: TGCAGCGTAGGGACAGAGTTTAACACTGAAGCTTTCTTT

d_call: -
cdr3_length: 15
clone_size: -
j_call: TRBJ1-4
v_call: TRBV2
cdr3_aa: CASSEARTVNEKLFF
cdr3_nt: TGTGCCAGCAGTGAAGCCCGGACAGTGAATGAAAAACTGTTTTTT

d_call: -
cdr3_length: 14
clone_size: -
j_call: TRBJ1-5
v_call: TRBV4-1
cdr3_aa: CASSPGPLGGTQHF
cdr3_nt: TGCGCCAGCAGCCCGGGACCGTTGGGCGGGACCCAGCATTTT

d_call: -
cdr3_length: 17
clone_size: -
j_call: TRBJ1-3
v_call: TRBV4-3
cdr3_aa: CASSQELLLLSGNTIYF
cdr3_nt: TGCGCCAGCAGCCAAGAACTCCTACTGCTCTCTGGAAACACCATATATTTT

d_call: TRBD1
cdr3_length: 14
clone_size: -
j_call: TRBJ2-2
v_call: TRBV5-1
cdr3_aa: CASSLEQGSGELFF
cdr3_nt: TGCGCCAGCAGCTTGGAACAGGGGTCCGGGGAGCTGTTTTTT

d_call: TRBD1
cdr3_length: 15
clone_size: -
j_call: TRBJ2-5
v_call: TRBV19
cdr3_aa: CASRDRGGVEETQYF
cdr3_nt: TGTGCCAGTAGGGACAGGGGAGGGGTAGAAGAGACCCAGTACTTC

d_call: -
cdr3_length: 14
clone_size: -
j_call: TRBJ1-5
v_call: TRBV7-9
cdr3_aa: CASSLTDSNQPQHF
cdr3_nt: TGTGCCAGCAGCTTAACAGATAGCAATCAGCCCCAGCATTTT

d_call: -
cdr3_length: 15
clone_size: -
j_call: TRBJ1-5
v_call: TRBV28
cdr3_aa: CASSLHRKVEQPQHF
cdr3_nt: TGTGCCAGCAGTTTGCACAGGAAGGTTGAACAGCCCCAGCATTTT

d_call: -
cdr3_length: 15
clone_size: -
j_call: TRBJ2-3
v_call: TRBV2
cdr3_aa: CASRGRRAYTDTQYF
cdr3_nt: TGTGCCAGCAGGGGGCGGCGGGCCTACACAGATACGCAGTATTTT

d_call: TRBD1
cdr3_length: 15
clone_size: -
j_call: TRBJ2-3
v_call: TRBV30
cdr3_aa: CAWSAGAGGPDTQYF
cdr3_nt: TGTGCCTGGAGTGCCGGGGCAGGGGGTCCGGATACGCAGTATTTT